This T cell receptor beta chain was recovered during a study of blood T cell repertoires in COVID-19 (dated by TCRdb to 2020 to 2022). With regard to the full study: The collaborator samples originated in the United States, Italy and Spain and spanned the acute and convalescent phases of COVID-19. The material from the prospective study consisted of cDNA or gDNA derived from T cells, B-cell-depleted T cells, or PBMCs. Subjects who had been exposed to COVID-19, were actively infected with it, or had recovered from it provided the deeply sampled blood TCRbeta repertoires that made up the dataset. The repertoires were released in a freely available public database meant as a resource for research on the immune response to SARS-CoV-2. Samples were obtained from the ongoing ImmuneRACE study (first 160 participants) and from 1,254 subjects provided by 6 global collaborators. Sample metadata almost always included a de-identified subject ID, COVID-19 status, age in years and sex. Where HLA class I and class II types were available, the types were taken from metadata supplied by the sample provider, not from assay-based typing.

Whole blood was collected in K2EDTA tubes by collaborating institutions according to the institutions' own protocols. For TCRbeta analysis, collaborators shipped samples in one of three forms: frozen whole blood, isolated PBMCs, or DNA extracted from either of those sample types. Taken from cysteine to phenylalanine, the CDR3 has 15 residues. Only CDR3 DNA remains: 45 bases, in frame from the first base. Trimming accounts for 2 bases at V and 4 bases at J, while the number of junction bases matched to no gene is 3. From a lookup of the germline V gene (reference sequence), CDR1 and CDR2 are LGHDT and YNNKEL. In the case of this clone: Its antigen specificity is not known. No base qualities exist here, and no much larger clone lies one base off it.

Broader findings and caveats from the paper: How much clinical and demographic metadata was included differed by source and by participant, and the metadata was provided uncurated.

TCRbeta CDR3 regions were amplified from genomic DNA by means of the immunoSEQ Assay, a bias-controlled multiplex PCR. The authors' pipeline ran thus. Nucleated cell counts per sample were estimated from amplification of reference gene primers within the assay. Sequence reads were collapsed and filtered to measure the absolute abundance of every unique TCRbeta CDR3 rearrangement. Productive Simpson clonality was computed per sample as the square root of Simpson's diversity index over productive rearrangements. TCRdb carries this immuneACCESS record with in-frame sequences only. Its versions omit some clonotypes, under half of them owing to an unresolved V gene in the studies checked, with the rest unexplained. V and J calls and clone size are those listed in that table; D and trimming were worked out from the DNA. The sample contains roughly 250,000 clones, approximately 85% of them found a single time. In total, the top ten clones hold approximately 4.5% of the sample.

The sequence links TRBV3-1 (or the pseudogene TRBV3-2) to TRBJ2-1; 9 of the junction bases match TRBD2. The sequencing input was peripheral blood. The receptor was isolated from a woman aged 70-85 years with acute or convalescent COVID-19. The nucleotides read TGTGCCAGCAGCCAAAGCGGGGGGTTATACAATGAGCAGTTCTTC. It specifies CASSQSGGLYNEQFF.